The 2 T cell receptor beta chains below come from one sample, sequenced in a study of blood T cell repertoires in COVID-19. The data were produced by immunoSEQ multiplex PCR, yet TCRdb's version contains in-frame clones alone and is incomplete. The sample has about 250,000 clones; 70% to 90% are singletons. Sequencing input: peripheral blood. The receptors stem from a man aged 50-59 years with acute or convalescent COVID-19.

This clone was counted a few times. The V and J genes are TRBV27 and TRBJ1-1; D uncertain. V was clipped by 7 bases and J by 4 bases, with 16 bases between them. The CDR3 totals 14 residues. Germline CDR1 MNHEY, CDR2 SMNVEV (reference sequence). This chain's CDR3 is CASTRVGYATEAFF. DNA for the CDR3: TGTGCCAGCACTCGGGTTGGGTACGCCACTGAAGCTTTCTTT.

The chain is built from TRBV7-9 and TRBJ2-7, with D hard to call. V was trimmed by 5 bases and J by 0 bases, leaving 11 bases between them. Germline CDR1 SEHNR, CDR2 FQNEAQ (reference sequence). The CDR3 contains 14 residues. The CDR3 DNA follows: TGTGCCAGCAGCCCCCTGACACGCTCCTACGAGCAGTACTTC. Its translation is CASSPLTRSYEQYF.